Detailed here is one T cell receptor beta chain. This CDR3 is 12 amino acids long. Germline CDR1 reads MDHEN; CDR2 reads SYDVKM. Trimming removed 6 bases from V and 8 bases from J; junction bases left unmatched: 5. Clones were sequenced by immunoSEQ multiplex PCR, and TCRdb holds only the in-frame ones, with some missing. The sample lists roughly 95,000 clones; over 80% were seen once. This entry belongs to a study of blood T cell repertoires in COVID-19. Study in general: T cells, B-cell-depleted T cells, or PBMCs provided the cDNA or gDNA that served as material.

This chain links TRBV28 with TRBJ1-1; 8 bases are shared with TRBD1. Sample: peripheral blood. The receptor's source is a man older than 75 with acute or convalescent COVID-19. This CDR3 reads CASSIGQGEAFF. The CDR3 DNA reads TGTGCCAGCAGCATCGGACAGGGAGAAGCTTTCTTT.